A selection of T cell receptor beta chains follows, all from one sample in a study of cytomegalovirus exposure and HLA in healthy donors. Sequenced by immunoSEQ multiplex PCR; TCRdb stores in-frame clones only, minus some. This sample has about 100,000 clones, with about 75% found just once. Sequenced sample: PBMCs. The receptors originated from a man in his fifties or sixties in good health and CMV-seropositive. CDR3s include the opening cysteine and the closing phenylalanine or tryptophan.

j_gene	v_gene	CDR3aa
TRBJ1-1	TRBV12-5	CASDPTGFSTEAFF
TRBJ1-6	TRBV4-1	CASSQGDNARNSPLHF
TRBJ2-7	TRBV5-1	CASSVGQAFYEQYF
TRBJ2-3	TRBV5-1	CASSPLGGGSGTQYF
TRBJ1-2	TRBV5-1	CASSLKGQGATGGYTF
TRBJ1-3	TRBV4-1	CASSQEGTGLSGNTIYF
TRBJ2-2	TRBV5-4	CASSRTTDLTGELFF
TRBJ1-1	TRBV7-8	CASSPRREGSGEAFF
TRBJ2-5	TRBV6-6	CASSFLAGWETQYF
TRBJ1-6	TRBV2	CASSAGQLNNSPLHF
TRBJ2-3	TRBV5-1	CASSSRRGDTQYF
TRBJ1-4	TRBV5-1	CASSDRQGREKLFF
TRBJ1-4	TRBV11-1	CASSLGASEKLFF
TRBJ2-5	TRBV19	CASSMLAGDGETQYF
TRBJ2-3	TRBV15	CATSRDPAGGRDTQYF
TRBJ1-1	TRBV14	CASSQDMNTEAFF
TRBJ2-1	TRBV4-1	CASSQLPERGFPFF
TRBJ2-1	TRBV10-3	CAISTHAASYNEQFF
TRBJ2-5	TRBV15	CATRHGTLLQETQYF
TRBJ2-7	TRBV5-6	CASSLGGDTYEQYF
TRBJ2-5	TRBV5-1	CASSIGQLDQETQYF
TRBJ2-3	TRBV5-4	CASSLQDTDTQYF
TRBJ1-2	TRBV6-5	CASSSPDRGHYGYTF
TRBJ2-5	TRBV7-7	CASSRDGGQTQYF
TRBJ2-3	TRBV5-1	CASSPGTVLDTQYF
TRBJ2-5	TRBV5-7	CASSLRVRETQYF
TRBJ1-6	TRBV15	CATSRARTANSPLHF
TRBJ2-7	TRBV19	CASSVTGDFLYEQYF
TRBJ1-2	TRBV28	CASSSMDREVGGYTF
TRBJ1-2	TRBV6-1	CASTQTTYGYTF
TRBJ2-7	TRBV6-1	CATLEIGTSYEQYF
TRBJ2-1	TRBV27	CASSGGTSLLSYNEQFF
TRBJ2-5	TRBV6-5	CASSRGQGALGEQYF
TRBJ1-5	TRBV6-1	CASRPDNSNQPQHF
TRBJ1-1	TRBV11-1	CASSLDRGGTEAFF
TRBJ2-3	TRBV5-1	CASSAGDIGDIDTQYF
TRBJ2-5	TRBV5-6	CASSLRLWRGGRQETQYF
TRBJ1-5	TRBV19	CASSPQVQPQHF
TRBJ1-2	TRBV5-1	CASSFEVALNYGYTF
TRBJ2-1	TRBV9	CASSVENRVEQFF
TRBJ2-7	TRBV6-1	CASRAGTGYEQYF
TRBJ1-2	TRBV19	CASSTLYTGARANYGYTF
TRBJ1-2	TRBV29-1	CSARQPINYGYTF
TRBJ2-5	TRBV29-1	CSVDVRTGGETQYF
TRBJ2-1	TRBV28	CASSLYGTGATEQFF
TRBJ1-2	TRBV19	CASMEGRNYGYTF
NA	TRBV12-1	CASSLAQGRHEQYF
TRBJ1-1	TRBV6-4	CASSQTGDTEAFF
TRBJ1-2	TRBV29-1	CSVSAGQGSNNYGYTF